This T cell receptor (beta chain) was sequenced in a study of T cells in Graves' hyperthyroidism and ophthalmopathy. Using RNA transcripts as the source, TCR beta CDR3 regions were amplified. TCR CDR3 regions were first amplified by RT-PCR with HTBI primers. One entry per CDR3 protein, called by TCRdb with MiXCR from the multiplex PCR reads. The sample has 500,000 to 650,000 distinct CDR3 sequences, over 35% seen once; the top ten hold about two fifths. Germline V gene data show CDR1 as MGHDK and CDR2 as SYGVNS. Trimming took 8 bases from V and 1 from J, leaving 0 bases between them. This CDR3 is 11 amino acids long. Overall study results and limits: Ophthalmopathy was model-predicted a median about 6.7 months pre-onset. Blood also contained most expanded thyroid clonotypes above 0.001.

As to this clonotype: What it recognizes is unknown.

Together with thyroid ultrasound, orbital computed tomography, serum thyroxine and TRAb, clinical symptoms were used for diagnoses. Sequencing was carried out using peripheral blood or thyroid tissue (not recorded which). This chain joins TRBV25-1 and TRBJ1-6, with D uncertain. The sequence came from an adult woman with Graves' disease, either hyperthyroidism or ophthalmopathy (not recorded which). CDR3 loop: CASSYNSPLHF. The CDR3 DNA reads as TGTGCCAGCTCCTATAATTCACCCCTCCACTTT. Combining the CDR3 with reference TRBV25-1 and TRBJ1-6 gives the whole variable domain EADIYQTPRYLVIGTGKKITLECSQTMGHDKMYWYQQDPGMELHLIHYSYGVNSTEKGDLSSESTVSRIRTEHFPLTLESARPSHTSQYLCASSYNSPLHFGNGTRLTVT.